At least ten counts were recorded for the clone carrying this T cell receptor beta chain. TCRdb reanalysed the RT-PCR reads using MiXCR and keeps one entry per CDR3 protein. The profile shows 650,000 to 800,000 distinct CDR3 sequences, approximately 15% of them singletons. The V segment lost 5 bases and the J segment 0 bases; nucleotides outside the gene matches: 11. This CDR3 contains 19 residues. CDR1 and CDR2 from the germline V gene are MNHEY and SVGEGT. The rearrangement links TRBV6-2 or TRBV6-3 to TRBJ2-1, with 12 bases lining up with TRBD2. The receptor was isolated from a female donor in good health, serving as a healthy control. Source material: memory CD4+ T cells from blood. The CDR3 sequence: CASSHRGLAGSSSYNEQFF. DNA of the CDR3: TGTGCCAGCAGTCACCGAGGACTAGCGGGATCCAGCTCCTACAATGAGCAGTTCTTC.